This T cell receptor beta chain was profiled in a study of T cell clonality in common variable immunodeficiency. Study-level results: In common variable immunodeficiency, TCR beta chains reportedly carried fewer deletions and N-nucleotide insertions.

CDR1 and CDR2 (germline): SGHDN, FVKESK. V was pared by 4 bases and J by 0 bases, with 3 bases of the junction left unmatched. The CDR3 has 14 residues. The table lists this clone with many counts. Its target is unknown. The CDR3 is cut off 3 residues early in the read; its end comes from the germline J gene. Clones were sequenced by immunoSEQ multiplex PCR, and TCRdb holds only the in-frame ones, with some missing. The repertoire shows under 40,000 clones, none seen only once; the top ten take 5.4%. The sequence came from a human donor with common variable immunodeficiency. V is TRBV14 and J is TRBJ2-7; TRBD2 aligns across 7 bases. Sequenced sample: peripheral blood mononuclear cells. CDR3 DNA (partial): TGTGCCAGCAGCCGGCGGGGGACCTCCTACGAG. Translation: CASSRRGTSYE. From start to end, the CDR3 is CASSRRGTSYEQYF.